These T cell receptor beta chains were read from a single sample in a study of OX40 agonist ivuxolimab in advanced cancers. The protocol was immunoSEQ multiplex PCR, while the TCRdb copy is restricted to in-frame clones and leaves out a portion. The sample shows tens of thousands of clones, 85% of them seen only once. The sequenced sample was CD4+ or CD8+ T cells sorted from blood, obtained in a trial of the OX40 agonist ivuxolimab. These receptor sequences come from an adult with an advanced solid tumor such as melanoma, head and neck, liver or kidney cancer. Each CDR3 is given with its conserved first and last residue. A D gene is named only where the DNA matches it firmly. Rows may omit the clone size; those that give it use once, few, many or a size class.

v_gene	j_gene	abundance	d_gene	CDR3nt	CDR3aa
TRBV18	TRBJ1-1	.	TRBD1	TGTGCCAGCTCAACTTCGACAGGGGTACACACTGAAGCTTTCTTT	CASSTSTGVHTEAFF
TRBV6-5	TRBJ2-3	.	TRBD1	TGTGCCAGCAGTTACGGTACCGGGACAGGGGGCAGTACGCAGTATTTT	CASSYGTGTGGSTQYF
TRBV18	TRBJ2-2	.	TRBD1	TGTGCCAGCTCACCACCGGGCTCGACAGGGGCACGCGCCGGGGAGCTGTTTTTT	CASSPPGSTGARAGELFF
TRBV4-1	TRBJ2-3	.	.	TGCGCCAGCAGCCAAGCGGGGGAGCTCGCAGATACGCAGTATTTT	CASSQAGELADTQYF
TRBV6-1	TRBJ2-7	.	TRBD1	TGTGCCAGCGAAGGGGGCCTGACCTACGAGCAGTACTTC	CASEGGLTYEQYF
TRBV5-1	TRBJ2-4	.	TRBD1	TGCGCCAGCAGCTTGAGGGACAGAAAAAACATTCAGTACTTC	CASSLRDRKNIQYF
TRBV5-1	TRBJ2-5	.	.	TGCGCCAGCAGCCTCCTCAGGGCCCAGTACTTC	CASSLLRAQYF
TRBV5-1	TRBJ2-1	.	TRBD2	TGCGCCAGCAGCGCGATAGCGGGCGTGATGAATGAGCAGTTCTTC	CASSAIAGVMNEQFF
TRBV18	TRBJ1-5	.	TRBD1	TGTGCCAGCTCACCGTCCCGGGACAGTGAGCCCCAGCATTTT	CASSPSRDSEPQHF
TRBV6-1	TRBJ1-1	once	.	TGTGCCAGCGGTTTCTTGGCTGAAGCTTTCTTT	CASGFLAEAFF
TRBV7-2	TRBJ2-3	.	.	TGTGCCAGCAGCTTGTCTGGGCTTAGCACAGATACGCAGTATTTT	CASSLSGLSTDTQYF
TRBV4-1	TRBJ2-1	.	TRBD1	TGCGCCAGCAGCCAACAGAGGACAGGGACGATCTACAATGAGCAGTTCTTC	CASSQQRTGTIYNEQFF
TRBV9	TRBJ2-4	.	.	TGTGCCAGCAGCCTGGGTGGGACAAGGATCACAAACATTCAGTACTTC	CASSLGGTRITNIQYF
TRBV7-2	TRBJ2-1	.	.	TGTGCCAGCAGCTTAGCGTTGAATAATGAGCAGTTCTTC	CASSLALNNEQFF
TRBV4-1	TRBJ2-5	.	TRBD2	TGCGCCAGCAGCCAAGATCCGGCTAGCGGGGGCCAAGAGACCCAGTACTTC	CASSQDPASGGQETQYF
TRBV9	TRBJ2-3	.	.	TGTGCCAGCAGCGCCCTGACTAGCACAGATACGCAGTATTTT	CASSALTSTDTQYF
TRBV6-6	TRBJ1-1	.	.	TGTGCCAGCACAATCCGCGGGGACGAAGCTTTCTTT	CASTIRGDEAFF
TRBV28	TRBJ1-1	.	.	TGTGCCAGCAATGGGTACACTGAAGCTTTCTTT	CASNGYTEAFF
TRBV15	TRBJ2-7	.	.	TGTGCCACCAGCAGAGGGGGGAGCGGGTCTTCCTCCTACGAGCAGTACTTC	CATSRGGSGSSSYEQYF
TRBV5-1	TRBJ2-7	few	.	TGCGCCAGCAGCTTGGCCGGCAGGGCCGGCTCCTACGAGCAGTACTTC	CASSLAGRAGSYEQYF
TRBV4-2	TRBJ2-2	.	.	TGTGCCAGCAGCCCCCCCTCCGGGGCTGGGCTGTTTTTT	CASSPPSGAGLFF
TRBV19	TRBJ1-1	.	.	TGTGCCAGTCATCCTCTAGGGACTGGCTTCATGAACACTGAAGCTTTCTTT	CASHPLGTGFMNTEAFF
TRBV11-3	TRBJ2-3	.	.	TGTGCCAGCAGCTTAGACCTTACAGGGAGTGACACAGATACGCAGTATTTT	CASSLDLTGSDTDTQYF
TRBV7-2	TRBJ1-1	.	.	TGTGCCAGCAGCGCCGGACAGTTGAACACTGAAGCTTTCTTT	CASSAGQLNTEAFF
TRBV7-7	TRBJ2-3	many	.	TGTGCTAGCAGCTCAAGCCTTAGCACAGATACGCAGTATTTT	CASSSSLSTDTQYF
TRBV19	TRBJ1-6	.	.	TGTGCCAGTACCGGGGGGGATTCACCCCTCCACTTT	CASTGGDSPLHF
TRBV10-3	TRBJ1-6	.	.	TGTGCCATCAGTGAGGGGGGCTTCGCACTCCACTTT	CAISEGGFALHF
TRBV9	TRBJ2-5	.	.	TGTGCCAGCAGCGTAGAAAGAGGTCGGGTGGCAGACCAAGAGACCCAGTACTTC	CASSVERGRVADQETQYF
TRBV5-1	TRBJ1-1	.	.	TGCGCCAGCAGCTTGAGAGGGGTAGTCGGCACTGAAGCTTTCTTT	CASSLRGVVGTEAFF
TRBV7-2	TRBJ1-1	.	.	TGTGCCAGCAGCCCCCAGGTTGGGGGGCGGACTGAAGCTTTCTTT	CASSPQVGGRTEAFF
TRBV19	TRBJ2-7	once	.	TGTGCCAGTAATGGCGGCGGGGCCTCCTACGAGCAGTACTTC	CASNGGGASYEQYF
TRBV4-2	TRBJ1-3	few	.	TGTGCCAGCAGCCAAGATGGCGGTCCCTACTCTGGAAACACCATATATTTT	CASSQDGGPYSGNTIYF
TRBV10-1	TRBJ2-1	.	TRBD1	TGCGCCAGCAAAAACTTGACATGGACAGGGGGCTTCTATGAGCAGTTCTTC	CASKNLTWTGGFYEQFF